This is a list of T cell receptor beta chains from one sample in a study of beta chain features in type 1 diabetes. TCRdb's table, derived via immunoSEQ multiplex PCR, lists solely in-frame clones and lacks some. Of 200,000 to 250,000 clones in the sample, approximately 11% were seen once. Sequenced sample: central memory CD4+ T cells from blood. The receptors come from a man between 18 and 35 years old in good health. The CDR3 runs from the conserved cysteine through the conserved F or W. The order of the fields is J gene, D gene, V gene, CDR3 length, CDR3 protein. D genes are given only for firm matches.

TRBJ2-7	-	TRBV7-9	12	CASSRQDYEQYF
TRBJ1-2	-	TRBV28	13	CASSYGGNYGYTF
TRBJ2-1	-	TRBV19	13	CASSMGTYNEQFF
TRBJ2-1	-	TRBV12-2	16	CASRLGTSGIYNEQFF
TRBJ1-1	-	TRBV15	13	CATSRDPTDKAFF
TRBJ2-3	-	TRBV4-2	14	CASSHLTRGDTQYF
TRBJ2-7	-	TRBV18	11	CASSSEYEQYF
TRBJ2-1	-	TRBV7-9	14	CASRAFSSYNEQFF
TRBJ2-1	-	TRBV5-4	15	CASSSQAATYNEQFF
TRBJ1-3	-	TRBV7-7	15	CASSLASRKMDTIYF
TRBJ2-4	-	TRBV5-6	15	CASSLGRGAGNIQYF
TRBJ2-5	-	TRBV30	13	CAWSVGPKETQYF
TRBJ1-2	-	TRBV30	15	CAWTSPGLFGNGYTF
TRBJ2-1	-	TRBV7-3	15	CASSSQGSSYNEQFF
TRBJ1-2	TRBD1	TRBV10-3	14	CAIRGQGIGYGYTF
TRBJ2-3	-	TRBV18	15	CASSYLTSLTDTQYF
TRBJ2-7	-	TRBV6-5	14	CASSRHDGAYEQYF
TRBJ1-4	-	TRBV30	14	CAWCPWGANEKLFF
TRBJ2-3	-	TRBV30	15	CAWSQSRVAGDTQYF
TRBJ2-3	TRBD2	TRBV7-2	18	CASSFTLAGGPSTDTQYF
TRBJ2-7	TRBD2	TRBV9	16	CASSVRGASGTYEQYF
TRBJ2-3	TRBD2	TRBV30	13	CARRTSGEDTQYF
TRBJ2-3	-	TRBV30	17	CAWSSPPGAGLPAPQYF
TRBJ1-1	-	TRBV7-6	14	CASSLVPGEREAFF
TRBJ2-7	TRBD1	TRBV28	15	CASSTPTGAPYEQYF
TRBJ1-4	TRBD1	TRBV9	16	CASSLQGTGSLEKLFF
TRBJ1-5	-	TRBV9	14	CASSADRNNQPQHF
TRBJ2-7	TRBD2	TRBV7-2	15	CASSLVREGAYEQYF
TRBJ2-3	-	TRBV5-4	11	CASSFRDTQYF
TRBJ1-2	-	TRBV9	13	CASSVGAAYGYTF
TRBJ2-3	TRBD2	TRBV7-9	15	CASSPLGGRTDTQYF
TRBJ1-3	-	TRBV7-9	14	CASSARTAGNTIYF
TRBJ2-5	-	TRBV7-6	14	CASSPTDRFGPQYF
TRBJ2-7	TRBD2	TRBV12-5	14	CASGPATSGYEQYF
TRBJ2-7	TRBD1	TRBV5-5	14	CASSLRQGIHEQYF
TRBJ1-1	-	TRBV19	14	CASSADRDNTEAFF
TRBJ1-2	-	TRBV7-2	13	CASSLKSTHGYTF